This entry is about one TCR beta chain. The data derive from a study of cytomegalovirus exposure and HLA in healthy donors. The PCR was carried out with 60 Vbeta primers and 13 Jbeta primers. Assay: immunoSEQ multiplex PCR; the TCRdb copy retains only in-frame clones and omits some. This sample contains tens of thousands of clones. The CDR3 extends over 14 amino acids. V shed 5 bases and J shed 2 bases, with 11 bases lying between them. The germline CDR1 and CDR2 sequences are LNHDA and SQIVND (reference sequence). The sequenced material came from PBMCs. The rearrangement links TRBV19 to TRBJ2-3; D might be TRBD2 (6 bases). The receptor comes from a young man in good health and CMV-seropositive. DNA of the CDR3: TGTGCCAGTAGTGGGGCTAGCGTCACAGATACGCAGTATTTT. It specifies CASSGASVTDTQYF. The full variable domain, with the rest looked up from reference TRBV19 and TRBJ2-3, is DGGITQSPKYLFRKEGQNVTLSCEQNLNHDAMYWYRQDPGQGLRLIYYSQIVNDFQKGDIAEGYSVSREKKESFPLTVTSAQKNPTAFYLCASSGASVTDTQYFGPGTRLTVL.